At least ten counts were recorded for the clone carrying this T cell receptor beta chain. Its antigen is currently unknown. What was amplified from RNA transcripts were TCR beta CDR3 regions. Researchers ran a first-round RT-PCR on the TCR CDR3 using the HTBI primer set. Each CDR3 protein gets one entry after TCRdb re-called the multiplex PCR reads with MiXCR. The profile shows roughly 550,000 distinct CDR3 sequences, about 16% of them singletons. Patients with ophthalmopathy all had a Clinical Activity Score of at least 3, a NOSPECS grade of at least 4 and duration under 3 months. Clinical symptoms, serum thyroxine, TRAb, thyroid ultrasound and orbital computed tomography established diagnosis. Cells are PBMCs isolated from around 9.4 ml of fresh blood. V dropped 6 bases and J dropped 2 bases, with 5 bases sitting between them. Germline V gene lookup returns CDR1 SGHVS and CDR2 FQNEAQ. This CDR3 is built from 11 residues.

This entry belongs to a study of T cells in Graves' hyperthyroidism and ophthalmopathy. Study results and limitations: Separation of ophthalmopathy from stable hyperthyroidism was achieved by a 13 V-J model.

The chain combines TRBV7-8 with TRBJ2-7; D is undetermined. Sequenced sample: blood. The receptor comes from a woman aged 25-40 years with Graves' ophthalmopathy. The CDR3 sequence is CASRSPYEQYF. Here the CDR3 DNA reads TGTGCCAGCAGGTCACCCTACGAGCAGTACTTC.